Each of the 5 T cell receptor beta chains below was sequenced from the same sample in a study of patients and donors after allogeneic stem cell transplantation. TCRdb called the RT-PCR reads again in MiXCR, with one record for every CDR3 protein. The data contain approximately 250,000 distinct CDR3 sequences, roughly an eighth of them seen just once; the ten biggest clones take up around a tenth. Sequenced input: blood, either unsorted or a sorted T cell fraction (not recorded which). All receptors come from a human donor who was either an allogeneic HSCT recipient or a stem cell or donor lymphocyte infusion donor (not recorded which). It is not recorded whose cells these are; they may come from a transplant donor.

The CDR3 spells CASSQGTGEAGELFF. The CDR3 DNA reads as TGTGCCAGCAGCCAAGGAACAGGTGAAGCCGGGGAGCTGTTTTTT. This chain uses TRBV4-2 with TRBJ2-2; weak D call: TRBD1 (5 bases). The germline CDR1 and CDR2 sequences are LGHNA and YNFKEQ. Trimming left V 1 base short and J 6 bases short, with 12 bases between. This CDR3 is built from 15 residues.

This clonotype was found a few times. The chain's CDR3 is CASKGGARYEQYF. The CDR3 DNA sequence: TGTGCCAGCAAGGGGGGGGCGAGGTACGAGCAGTACTTC. The V call is TRBV25-1, the J call TRBJ2-7; D is perhaps TRBD2 (7 bases). The CDR3 sequence is 13 residues long. V gave up 7 bases and J gave up 4 bases, with 14 bases separating them. CDR1 and CDR2 from the germline V gene are MGHDK and SYGVNS.

This clonotype was counted only a few times. The V and J genes are TRBV28 and TRBJ1-6; D unresolved. The CDR3 is made up of 15 amino acids. V gave up 3 bases and J gave up 5 bases, with 11 bases separating them. Germline CDR1 reads MDHEN; CDR2 reads SYDVKM. The CDR3 region has the DNA TGTGCCAGCAGTTTCGGACGTACCAATAATTCACCCCTCCACTTT. Protein sequence: CASSFGRTNNSPLHF.

This clonotype was detected many times. This chain links TRBV10-3 with TRBJ2-7, with 15 bases identical to TRBD2. The V segment lost 4 bases and the J segment 7 bases; nucleotides outside the gene matches: 5. CDR3 length equals 15 residues. CDR1 is ENHRY, CDR2 SYGVKD, per germline. CDR3 bases: TGTGCCATCAGTGGGACTAGCGGGGGGGCGGGAGAGCAGTACTTC. Its protein product is CAISGTSGGAGEQYF.

The sample holds many counts of this clonotype. The rearrangement joins TRBV9 to TRBJ2-1; D assignment may be TRBD1 or TRBD2 (5 bases each). The germline V and J ends were trimmed by 2 bases and 5 bases, with 8 bases remaining between them. Per germline, CDR1 SGDLS and CDR2 YYNGEE. The CDR3 is made up of 13 amino acids. The CDR3 reads CASSVGPNNEQFF. DNA of the CDR3: TGTGCCAGCAGCGTGGGACCGAACAATGAGCAGTTCTTC.